These 21 T cell receptor beta chains were sequenced from one sample in a study of Ad26.COV2.S vaccination and SARS-CoV-2 variants. Indicated treatment: approximately 18 received Ad26.COV2.S at low or high dose, single or two shots; five or six received placebo; per-sample allocation not given. The samples date from day 63 after the first vaccine or placebo injection. The assay was immunoSEQ multiplex PCR, and TCRdb's table has in-frame clones only and misses some. The sample contains 300,000 to 350,000 clones, approximately 90% of which appear only once. Source: peripheral blood, taken in a trial of Ad26.COV2.S vaccine versus placebo. All receptors come from a person aged 18-60 years who received the Ad26.COV2.S COVID-19 vaccine or a placebo.

The J gene is TRBJ1-2, the V gene TRBV19; D gene unclear. V was clipped by 3 bases and J by 5 bases, with 13 bases between them. This CDR3 comprises 14 residues. Per germline, CDR1 LNHDA and CDR2 SQIVND (reference sequence). This CDR3 is CASSMRQAPYGYTF. CDR3 DNA: TGTGCCAGTAGTATGAGGCAGGCCCCTTATGGCTACACCTTC.

Written as DNA, the CDR3 is TGCAGCGTTGTCGAAGTAGAGACCCAGTACTTC. It encodes CSVVEVETQYF. This chain connects TRBV29-1 to TRBJ2-5; D gene uncertain. Trimming removed 4 bases from V and 4 bases from J, with 7 bases in between. Germline V lookup: CDR1 SQVTM, CDR2 ANQGSEA. The CDR3 spans 11 residues.

The chain couples TRBV13 to TRBJ2-7, with 9 nucleotides matching TRBD1. The CDR3 has 18 residues. The J segment lost 3 bases and the V segment lost 5 bases, leaving 17 bases of the junction unmatched. Germline CDR1 PRHDT, CDR2 FYEKMQ (reference sequence). The CDR3 DNA reads as TGTGCCAGCAGCCCGGGACAGGGCCTACGAGGGGATTTCTACGAGCAGTACTTC. This sequence encodes CASSPGQGLRGDFYEQYF.

The chain joins TRBV7-2 to TRBJ2-1; D possibly corresponds to TRBD2 (5 bases). V lost 1 base, J lost 0 bases, and 7 bases lay in between. The CDR3 spans 15 residues. From germline, CDR1 is SGHTA and CDR2 FQGNSA. CDR3 nucleotide sequence: TGTGCCAGCAGCTTAGTGGGGAGCTCCTACAATGAGCAGTTCTTC. Protein sequence: CASSLVGSSYNEQFF.

The chain couples TRBV3-1 (or the pseudogene TRBV3-2) to TRBJ2-7, with TRBD2 identical over 13 bases. Germline V CDR1 and CDR2: LGHDT, YNNKEL (reference sequence). The CDR3 is 15 residues long. V was pared by 4 bases and J by 2 bases, with 2 bases of the junction left unmatched. The CDR3 loop is CASSPGLAGAYEQYF. The CDR3 DNA is TGTGCCAGCAGCCCCGGACTAGCGGGGGCCTACGAGCAGTACTTC.

The chain carries TRBV6-5 and TRBJ2-1; weak D call: TRBD2 (5 bases). CDR3 length: 13 residues. The V end lost 6 bases, the J end lost 3 bases, and 9 bases lay between the germline ends. In germline, CDR1 is MNHEY, CDR2 SVGAGI. For the CDR3, the DNA is TGTGCCAGCAGGTTCGGGGACTACAATGAGCAGTTCTTC. It encodes CASRFGDYNEQFF.

The V and J genes are TRBV19 and TRBJ2-7; the match to TRBD1 covers 11 bases. Unmatched junction bases numbered 9, after V lost 5 bases and J lost 9 bases. CDR1 is LNHDA, CDR2 SQIVND, per germline (reference sequence). The CDR3 covers 14 residues. CDR3 DNA: TGTGCCAGTAGTGAAGCGGACAGGGGGCATGTGCAGTACTTC. Protein product: CASSEADRGHVQYF.

The chain employs TRBV2 and TRBJ2-5; 8 nucleotides line up with TRBD2. CDR1 and CDR2 from the germline V gene are SNHLY and FYNNEI. The ends lost 5 bases at V and 5 bases at J; junction bases unmatched: 10. The CDR3 covers 15 residues. The CDR3 DNA is TGTGCCAGCAGTCCAGCGGGAGTCCCTGGGGAGACCCAGTACTTC. Amino acids: CASSPAGVPGETQYF.

The chain carries TRBV5-1 and TRBJ2-2, with 8 bases matching TRBD1. The germline CDR1 and CDR2 sequences are SGHRS and YFSETQ. V lost 3 bases, J lost 5 bases, and 3 bases stayed unmatched. The CDR3 extends over 14 amino acids. CDR3 bases: TGCGCCAGCAGCTGGACAGGGTCGACCGGGGAGCTGTTTTTT. It encodes CASSWTGSTGELFF.

The chain couples TRBV5-1 to TRBJ1-6, with D possibly being TRBD1 (5 bases). This CDR3 has 13 amino acids. Per germline, CDR1 SGHRS and CDR2 YFSETQ. V was trimmed by 5 bases and J by 7 bases, leaving 10 bases between them. The chain's CDR3 is CASRQGRNSPLHF. The CDR3 DNA reads TGCGCCAGCAGGCAGGGACGGAATTCACCCCTCCACTTT.

This chain's CDR3 is CASSLYFNEKLFF. The CDR3 nucleotides read TGTGCCAGCAGCTTGTACTTTAATGAAAAACTGTTTTTT. This chain connects TRBV5-5 to TRBJ1-4; D uncertain. This CDR3 contains 13 residues. V was cut by 1 base and J by 4 bases, with 5 bases left in between. From germline, CDR1 is SGHKS and CDR2 YYEKEE (reference sequence).

This clone has just one count. CDR3 nucleotide sequence: TGTGCCAGCAGTGAAGGCAGGGGGGGCTACGAGCAGTACTTC. Translated, it gives CASSEGRGGYEQYF. The chain employs TRBV6-1 and TRBJ2-7; D is possibly TRBD1 or TRBD2 (7 bases each). Trimming cost V 1 base and J 3 bases, with 10 bases left between them. In germline, CDR1 is MNHNS, CDR2 SASEGT. CDR3 length: 14 residues.

CDR3 protein: CASRGGVSTDTQYF. CDR3 DNA sequence: TGTGCCAGCAGAGGGGGGGTCAGCACAGATACGCAGTATTTT. The chain is built from TRBV11-2 and TRBJ2-3; TRBD2 is a possible D gene (7 bases). Trimming took 6 bases from V and 0 from J, leaving 10 bases between them. Germline assignment: CDR1 SGHAT and CDR2 FQNNGV. The CDR3 contains 14 residues.

V usage is TRBV7-6 and J usage is TRBJ2-2, with 9 positions matching TRBD1. The V gene end was trimmed by 5 bases and the J gene end by 4 bases; junction bases not matched to a gene: 5. The V gene's germline CDR1 is SGHVS and CDR2 FNYEAQ. The CDR3 has 15 amino acids. The CDR3 protein is CASSRGQGGTGELFF. For the CDR3, the DNA is TGTGCCAGCAGCCGGGGACAGGGAGGCACCGGGGAGCTGTTTTTT.

This rearrangement joins TRBV11-2 to TRBJ2-7; no clear D. V was pared by 1 base and J by 3 bases, with 10 bases between. Germline V gene lookup returns CDR1 SGHAT and CDR2 FQNNGV. The CDR3 length is 14 residues. CDR3 sequence (DNA): TGTGCCAGCAGCTTAGCGGCAGTTTACTACGAGCAGTACTTC. It codes for CASSLAAVYYEQYF.

This clone appeared a single time. This likely came from a read error, as a far larger clone is one base away. The rearrangement joins TRBV5-4 to TRBJ2-2; D remains unclear. The CDR3 loop spans 14 amino acids. The germline V gene has CDR1 SGHNT and CDR2 YYREEE (reference sequence). Trimming removed 2 bases at V and 1 base at J, with 6 bases between. The CDR3 spells CASSLSGNTGELFF. The DNA of the CDR3 is TGTGCCAGCAGCTTATCGGGGAACACCGGGGAGCTGTTTTTT.

The chain carries TRBV19 and TRBJ1-5; D uncertain. The CDR3 sequence is 14 residues long. V dropped 3 bases and J dropped 1 base, with 7 bases sitting between them. Germline lookup yields CDR1 LNHDA and CDR2 SQIVND (reference sequence). CDR3 sequence (DNA): TGTGCCAGTAGTATCGGGGTGAGCAATCAGCCCCAGCATTTT. Residues: CASSIGVSNQPQHF.

V and J are TRBV10-3 and TRBJ2-3; 13 nucleotides match TRBD2. This CDR3 has 15 residues. V was pared by 3 bases and J by 6 bases, with 3 bases of the junction left unmatched. The germline gives CDR1 ENHRY, CDR2 SYGVKD. The CDR3 region is CAISELAGGVDTQYF. CDR3 bases: TGTGCCATCAGTGAACTAGCGGGAGGGGTGGATACGCAGTATTTT.

V gene TRBV6-5 combines with J gene TRBJ2-5; D may be TRBD2 (5 bases). This CDR3 is 13 amino acids long. The V end was cut by 4 bases, the J end by 5 bases, with 11 bases between. Germline CDR1 reads MNHEY; CDR2 reads SVGAGI. In DNA, the CDR3 is TGTGCCAGCAGTTGGAGGACGAGCGAGACCCAGTACTTC. Protein product: CASSWRTSETQYF.

This sequence joins TRBV6-5 and TRBJ1-6; D is uncertain. Trimming took 6 bases from V and 8 from J, leaving 11 bases between them. The germline CDR1 and CDR2 sequences are MNHEY and SVGAGI. The CDR3 runs to 13 residues. The CDR3 DNA follows: TGTGCCAGCAGGGGGTCCGTCCATTCACCCCTCCACTTT. It yields the protein CASRGSVHSPLHF.

This clone has a handful of counts. This sequence joins TRBV4-2 and TRBJ1-5, with D tentatively TRBD1 (5 bases). Trimming cost V 3 bases and J 7 bases, with 10 bases left between them. The CDR3 is 13 amino acids. In germline, CDR1 is LGHNA, CDR2 YNFKEQ. The CDR3 sequence: CASSQGPGQPQHF. DNA for the CDR3: TGTGCCAGCAGCCAGGGACCCGGCCAGCCCCAGCATTTT.